Here is one T cell receptor beta chain with its context. Its target is unknown. With 0 bases removed from V and 5 bases from J, the gap between germline ends came to 8 bases. CDR1 is MNHEY, CDR2 SMNVEV, per germline (reference sequence). The CDR3 covers 14 residues. This record comes from a study of cytomegalovirus exposure and HLA in healthy donors. Notes on the study in general: Reportedly, cytomegalovirus status was diagnosed with high sensitivity and specificity. The authors enumerated 150 to 200 TCR beta chains as linked to cytomegalovirus. Later, an analysis found that TCR clusters from the first cohort tended to co-occur in the 90 to 150 validation repertoires.

Profiled with immunoSEQ multiplex PCR; TCRdb holds only in-frame clones, not every one. The sample holds around 190,000 clones, around 85% seen once. Sequencing was performed on PBMCs. This rearrangement joins TRBV27 to TRBJ2-1; D gene unclear. This clonotype was sampled from a man aged 18-30 years in good health and CMV-seropositive. CDR3 sequence reads: CASSLSGYHNEQFF. CDR3 DNA: TGTGCCAGCAGTTTATCCGGGTACCACAATGAGCAGTTCTTC.